The sequence of this T cell receptor beta chain was determined in a study of shared clonotypes between healthy human individuals. This CDR3 has 15 residues. J lost 7 bases, V lost 0 bases, and 9 bases had no gene match. Germline V gene data show CDR1 as SGHAT and CDR2 as FQNNGV. Here immunoSEQ multiplex PCR was the method, and the copy in TCRdb shows in-frame clones only, minus some. The profile covers over a million clones, with 95% to 97% appearing a single time and about 1% taken by the ten largest. This receptor was taken from a man aged 25 to 45 in good health. This rearrangement joins TRBV11-2 to TRBJ2-7, with 7 bases matching TRBD2. The sequencing sample was made of naive CD4+ T cells sorted from blood. Subset of the sample: CD45RA+ positively selected. CDR3 sequence (DNA): TGTGCCAGCAGCTTAGATCCGGGACTACGGGGGGAGCAGTACTTC. Its protein product is CASSLDPGLRGEQYF.